A selection of T cell receptor beta chains follows, all from one sample in a study of blood T cells in healthy people across ages. Each CDR3 protein gets one entry after TCRdb re-called the 5' RACE reads with MiXCR. This repertoire shows 1,800,000 or so distinct CDR3 sequences, roughly two fifths found once; its top ten account for 23%. Sequencing was performed on blood. The source is a human donor in good health. Both conserved end residues are part of each CDR3. Fields, in order: CDR3 length, J gene, D gene, clone size, V gene, CDR3 DNA, CDR3 protein. The D gene is left open where the match is weak. Rows may omit the clone size; those that give it use once, few, many or a size class.

cdr3_length: 13
j_call: TRBJ1-1
d_call: NA
clone_size: few
v_call: TRBV29-1
cdr3_nt: TGCAGCGCAAGGAGGGAGTTGAACACTGAAGCTTTCTTT
cdr3_aa: CSARRELNTEAFF

cdr3_length: 15
j_call: TRBJ1-2
d_call: NA
clone_size: NA
v_call: TRBV19
cdr3_nt: TGTGCCACCGCTCCCCACGCTGAAGCTAACTATGGCTACACCTTC
cdr3_aa: CATAPHAEANYGYTF

cdr3_length: 16
j_call: TRBJ2-1
d_call: NA
clone_size: NA
v_call: TRBV7-2
cdr3_nt: TGTGCCAGCACACCCCAGACAGGAGCCTCCTACAATGAGCAGTTCTTC
cdr3_aa: CASTPQTGASYNEQFF

cdr3_length: 15
j_call: TRBJ1-2
d_call: TRBD1
clone_size: NA
v_call: TRBV7-2
cdr3_nt: TGTGCCTGCAGCTTATCCCTGACAGGGGTGGGTGGCTACACCTTC
cdr3_aa: CACSLSLTGVGGYTF

cdr3_length: 16
j_call: TRBJ2-3
d_call: TRBD1
clone_size: NA
v_call: TRBV7-2
cdr3_nt: TGTGCCAGCAGCGTACACAGGGGGCGTATCACAGATACGCAGTATTTT
cdr3_aa: CASSVHRGRITDTQYF

cdr3_length: 13
j_call: TRBJ1-2
d_call: NA
clone_size: NA
v_call: TRBV20-1
cdr3_nt: TGCAGTGCTAGGGCCGAGACCAAGAAAGGCTACACCTTC
cdr3_aa: CSARAETKKGYTF

cdr3_length: 14
j_call: TRBJ2-1
d_call: NA
clone_size: NA
v_call: TRBV7-6
cdr3_nt: TGTGCCAGCAGCCCGGGTCCCCAGTACAATGAGCAGTTCTTC
cdr3_aa: CASSPGPQYNEQFF

cdr3_length: 14
j_call: TRBJ2-5
d_call: NA
clone_size: NA
v_call: TRBV7-8
cdr3_nt: TGTGCCAGCAGCTTTGAGGAGATATTGGAGACCCAGTACTTC
cdr3_aa: CASSFEEILETQYF

cdr3_length: 13
j_call: TRBJ2-7
d_call: NA
clone_size: NA
v_call: TRBV29-1
cdr3_nt: TGCAGTTCGATTGCGGATGCAGGTAGAGAGCAGTACTTC
cdr3_aa: CSSIADAGREQYF

cdr3_length: 13
j_call: TRBJ2-5
d_call: NA
clone_size: NA
v_call: TRBV6-2/TRBV6-3
cdr3_nt: TGTGCCAGCGCTGCTTCAACCCAAGAGACCCAGTACTTC
cdr3_aa: CASAASTQETQYF

cdr3_length: 15
j_call: TRBJ1-2
d_call: TRBD1
clone_size: NA
v_call: TRBV6-6
cdr3_nt: TGTGCCAGCACCTCAGACAGGGTATGGTTGGATGGCTACACCTTC
cdr3_aa: CASTSDRVWLDGYTF

cdr3_length: 13
j_call: TRBJ1-2
d_call: TRBD1
clone_size: few
v_call: TRBV2
cdr3_nt: TGTGCCAGCCAACGGACAGGGGACTATGGCTACACCTTC
cdr3_aa: CASQRTGDYGYTF

cdr3_length: 16
j_call: TRBJ2-1
d_call: TRBD2
clone_size: NA
v_call: TRBV7-2
cdr3_nt: TGTGCCAGCAGCCCTCGTAGCGGGGGGGCAAGGAATGAGCAGTTCTTC
cdr3_aa: CASSPRSGGARNEQFF

cdr3_length: 15
j_call: TRBJ2-7
d_call: TRBD1
clone_size: NA
v_call: TRBV28
cdr3_nt: TGTGTCAGCAGTCTAAGTATATGGGACAGCTACGAGCAGTACTTC
cdr3_aa: CVSSLSIWDSYEQYF

cdr3_length: 11
j_call: TRBJ1-5
d_call: NA
clone_size: NA
v_call: TRBV20-1
cdr3_nt: TGCAGTGCTACACCCGGTGCTGGCCAGCATTTT
cdr3_aa: CSATPGAGQHF

cdr3_length: 12
j_call: TRBJ1-1
d_call: NA
clone_size: NA
v_call: TRBV7-9
cdr3_nt: TGTGCCAGCAGCTCCTATTCTCCTGAAGCTTTCTTT
cdr3_aa: CASSSYSPEAFF

cdr3_length: 12
j_call: TRBJ2-7
d_call: NA
clone_size: few
v_call: TRBV28
cdr3_nt: TGTGCCAGCAGGTCCAGCTCCTACGAGCAGTACTTC
cdr3_aa: CASRSSSYEQYF

cdr3_length: 17
j_call: TRBJ2-1
d_call: NA
clone_size: few
v_call: TRBV12-3/TRBV12-4
cdr3_nt: TGTGCCAGCAGTTTACTACCAGGGGTCGGAATCTACAATGAGCAGTTCTTC
cdr3_aa: CASSLLPGVGIYNEQFF

cdr3_length: 17
j_call: TRBJ2-1
d_call: NA
clone_size: NA
v_call: TRBV5-4
cdr3_nt: TGTGCCAGCAGCTTTCGCGGGGGCAGCTTCCTCTACAATGAGCAGTTCTTC
cdr3_aa: CASSFRGGSFLYNEQFF

cdr3_length: 15
j_call: TRBJ1-1
d_call: TRBD1
clone_size: few
v_call: TRBV6-5
cdr3_nt: TGTGCCAGCAGTGGGAGACAGGGGTGGGTGGGTGAAGCTTTCTTT
cdr3_aa: CASSGRQGWVGEAFF

cdr3_length: 13
j_call: TRBJ2-7
d_call: NA
clone_size: few
v_call: TRBV20-1
cdr3_nt: TGCCGGACCGGGGCAGGGGAGTCCTACGAGCAGTACTTC
cdr3_aa: CRTGAGESYEQYF

cdr3_length: 16
j_call: TRBJ1-2
d_call: TRBD1
clone_size: NA
v_call: TRBV7-2
cdr3_nt: TGTGCCAGCAGCTTAGACTTCGGGACAGGGGGCAATGGCTACACCTTC
cdr3_aa: CASSLDFGTGGNGYTF

cdr3_length: 14
j_call: TRBJ2-1
d_call: NA
clone_size: NA
v_call: TRBV12-3/TRBV12-4
cdr3_nt: TGTGCCAGCAGTTTAGTATCGGTAGCTCGGGAGCAGTTCTTC
cdr3_aa: CASSLVSVAREQFF

cdr3_length: 16
j_call: TRBJ1-2
d_call: NA
clone_size: NA
v_call: TRBV7-9
cdr3_nt: TGTGCCAGCACCCCGGGATCCGGGGCCGCTAACTATGGCTACACCTTC
cdr3_aa: CASTPGSGAANYGYTF

cdr3_length: 20
j_call: TRBJ2-6
d_call: TRBD2
clone_size: few
v_call: TRBV9
cdr3_nt: TGTGCCAGCAGCGCCCACATGAAACTAGCGGTGAGCTCTGGGGCCAACGTCCTGACTTTC
cdr3_aa: CASSAHMKLAVSSGANVLTF

cdr3_length: 17
j_call: TRBJ2-1
d_call: NA
clone_size: few
v_call: TRBV13
cdr3_nt: TGTGCCAGCAGCTTAGTCCAGGGGGGGAAGCTTTACAATGAGCAGTTCTTC
cdr3_aa: CASSLVQGGKLYNEQFF

cdr3_length: 13
j_call: TRBJ2-7
d_call: TRBD1
clone_size: many
v_call: TRBV6-2/TRBV6-3
cdr3_nt: TGTGCCAGCAGCCCGACAGGGGACTACGAGCAGTACTTC
cdr3_aa: CASSPTGDYEQYF

cdr3_length: 13
j_call: TRBJ1-2
d_call: NA
clone_size: many
v_call: TRBV6-2/TRBV6-3
cdr3_nt: TGTGCCAGCAGTTACTCCGGAGTTTCTGGCTACACCTTC
cdr3_aa: CASSYSGVSGYTF

cdr3_length: 14
j_call: TRBJ1-2
d_call: TRBD1
clone_size: NA
v_call: TRBV6-2/TRBV6-3
cdr3_nt: TGTGCCAGCAGTTACTCGAGGACAGGGAATGGCTACACCTTC
cdr3_aa: CASSYSRTGNGYTF

cdr3_length: 14
j_call: TRBJ2-7
d_call: TRBD2
clone_size: few
v_call: TRBV27
cdr3_nt: TGTGCCAGCAGACAGCGGGGGCGGGCCTACGAGCAGTACTTC
cdr3_aa: CASRQRGRAYEQYF

cdr3_length: 15
j_call: TRBJ2-1
d_call: TRBD2
clone_size: few
v_call: TRBV7-3
cdr3_nt: TGTGCCAGCAGCCGGACTAGCGGGGGGCAAAATGAGCAGTTCTTC
cdr3_aa: CASSRTSGGQNEQFF

cdr3_length: 15
j_call: TRBJ1-6
d_call: NA
clone_size: NA
v_call: TRBV7-2
cdr3_nt: TGTGCCAGCAGCCTCGGAGGGGGGGCGGGTTCACCCCTCCACTTT
cdr3_aa: CASSLGGGAGSPLHF

cdr3_length: 13
j_call: TRBJ1-1
d_call: NA
clone_size: NA
v_call: TRBV24-1
cdr3_nt: TGTGCCACCAGTGATTTCTACAGCTCAGAAGCTTTCTTT
cdr3_aa: CATSDFYSSEAFF

cdr3_length: 16
j_call: TRBJ1-6
d_call: NA
clone_size: NA
v_call: TRBV3-1
cdr3_nt: TGTGCCAGCAGCCAAGGGCCGGGCAGGTTTCGTTCACCCCTCCACTTT
cdr3_aa: CASSQGPGRFRSPLHF

cdr3_length: 14
j_call: TRBJ2-1
d_call: NA
clone_size: NA
v_call: TRBV20-1
cdr3_nt: TGCAGTGCTAGAGGCCCGGGGACGCAGGGCGAGCAGTTCTTC
cdr3_aa: CSARGPGTQGEQFF

cdr3_length: 15
j_call: TRBJ2-1
d_call: NA
clone_size: NA
v_call: TRBV6-5
cdr3_nt: TGTGCCAGCAGTCCACACGGGACCGCCTACAATGAGCAGTTCTTC
cdr3_aa: CASSPHGTAYNEQFF

cdr3_length: 13
j_call: TRBJ1-5
d_call: NA
clone_size: NA
v_call: TRBV27
cdr3_nt: TGTGCCACCAGACGGGGATCCAATCAGCCCCAGCATTTT
cdr3_aa: CATRRGSNQPQHF

cdr3_length: 14
j_call: TRBJ1-6
d_call: NA
clone_size: NA
v_call: TRBV18
cdr3_nt: TGTGCCAGCTCTTTCGACAGGTGGAATTCACCCCTCCACTTT
cdr3_aa: CASSFDRWNSPLHF

cdr3_length: 20
j_call: TRBJ2-1
d_call: NA
clone_size: once
v_call: TRBV12-3/TRBV12-4
cdr3_nt: TGTGCCAGCAGTTTAATATCCCTGCTACGGGGGAGTGATTCCTACAATGAGCAGTTCTTC
cdr3_aa: CASSLISLLRGSDSYNEQFF

cdr3_length: 13
j_call: TRBJ1-2
d_call: NA
clone_size: many
v_call: TRBV11-1
cdr3_nt: TGTGCCAGCAGCCCGGGGGGACCCAATGGCTACACCTTC
cdr3_aa: CASSPGGPNGYTF

cdr3_length: 17
j_call: TRBJ1-1
d_call: NA
clone_size: once
v_call: TRBV6-5
cdr3_nt: TGTGCCAGCAGTTACCTAGGGGAGGCACGCCCGGACACTGAAGCTTTCTTT
cdr3_aa: CASSYLGEARPDTEAFF

cdr3_length: 16
j_call: TRBJ2-1
d_call: TRBD1
clone_size: NA
v_call: TRBV5-5
cdr3_nt: TGTGCCAGCAGCCGGGGGACAGGGGATAGTTACAATGAGCAGTTCTTC
cdr3_aa: CASSRGTGDSYNEQFF

cdr3_length: 13
j_call: TRBJ1-2
d_call: NA
clone_size: NA
v_call: TRBV20-1
cdr3_nt: TGCGGTGCTATTCTTGCGGGACGACATGGCTACACCTTC
cdr3_aa: CGAILAGRHGYTF

cdr3_length: 16
j_call: TRBJ1-2
d_call: NA
clone_size: NA
v_call: TRBV6-6
cdr3_nt: TGTGCCAGCAGGCTAGGACCGCCGGCAACTAACTATGGCTACACCTTC
cdr3_aa: CASRLGPPATNYGYTF

cdr3_length: 12
j_call: TRBJ1-6
d_call: NA
clone_size: few
v_call: TRBV9
cdr3_nt: TGTGCCAGCAGCGTAGTACGCGGCCCCCTCCACTTT
cdr3_aa: CASSVVRGPLHF

cdr3_length: 17
j_call: TRBJ2-5
d_call: NA
clone_size: few
v_call: TRBV5-6
cdr3_nt: TGTGCCAGCAGCCCAATCGGAGACCCAACGGGCAGAGAGACCCAGTACTTC
cdr3_aa: CASSPIGDPTGRETQYF

cdr3_length: 18
j_call: TRBJ2-7
d_call: NA
clone_size: few
v_call: TRBV28
cdr3_nt: TGTGCCAGCAGTTTACGGCCGGGGGGGACAGGGCCCTCCGGCGAGCAGTACTTC
cdr3_aa: CASSLRPGGTGPSGEQYF

cdr3_length: 13
j_call: TRBJ2-7
d_call: TRBD1
clone_size: NA
v_call: TRBV7-2
cdr3_nt: TGTGCCAGCAGCGTGGACAGGGAATACGAGCAGTACTTC
cdr3_aa: CASSVDREYEQYF

cdr3_length: 17
j_call: TRBJ2-7
d_call: NA
clone_size: few
v_call: TRBV7-6
cdr3_nt: TGTGCCAGCAGCTCCTTCCCCCGGGGGCTGAGCTCCTACGAGCAGTACTTC
cdr3_aa: CASSSFPRGLSSYEQYF

cdr3_length: 15
j_call: TRBJ2-4
d_call: TRBD1
clone_size: NA
v_call: TRBV27
cdr3_nt: TGTGCCAGCAGTTTAATGGGACAGGGTTTTGAGGAGCAGTACTTC
cdr3_aa: CASSLMGQGFEEQYF

cdr3_length: 14
j_call: TRBJ2-3
d_call: NA
clone_size: NA
v_call: TRBV29-1
cdr3_nt: TGCAGCGTTGAGGACGGGTTAGGCACAGATACGCAGTATTTT
cdr3_aa: CSVEDGLGTDTQYF

cdr3_length: 15
j_call: TRBJ1-1
d_call: TRBD1
clone_size: few
v_call: TRBV7-9
cdr3_nt: TGTGCCAGCAGCGATGGGACAGGGCTGAACACTGAAGCTTTCTTT
cdr3_aa: CASSDGTGLNTEAFF

cdr3_length: 16
j_call: TRBJ1-2
d_call: NA
clone_size: NA
v_call: TRBV6-1
cdr3_nt: TGTGCCAGCAGTGTAATACATAACGTGGCTAACTATGGCTACACCTTC
cdr3_aa: CASSVIHNVANYGYTF

cdr3_length: 16
j_call: TRBJ2-3
d_call: TRBD2
clone_size: few
v_call: TRBV7-2
cdr3_nt: TGTGCCAGCAGCTTAGATTTGAGCGGGGGGACAGATACGCAGTATTTT
cdr3_aa: CASSLDLSGGTDTQYF

cdr3_length: 18
j_call: TRBJ1-5
d_call: NA
clone_size: few
v_call: TRBV3-1
cdr3_nt: TGTGCCAGCAGCCAAGGAGGGGCAGTCGGGGCTAGCAATCAGCCCCAGCATTTT
cdr3_aa: CASSQGGAVGASNQPQHF

cdr3_length: 12
j_call: TRBJ2-7
d_call: NA
clone_size: NA
v_call: TRBV20-1
cdr3_nt: TGCAGTGCTAGGACAGGTTGGTACGAGCAGTACTTC
cdr3_aa: CSARTGWYEQYF

cdr3_length: 15
j_call: TRBJ2-1
d_call: TRBD2
clone_size: many
v_call: TRBV29-1
cdr3_nt: TGCAGCGTTGAAGAGGATCGGCGGGGGGTATATGAGCAGTTCTTC
cdr3_aa: CSVEEDRRGVYEQFF